These T cell receptor beta chains were read from a single sample in a study of T cells in Graves' hyperthyroidism and ophthalmopathy. TCRdb re-called the multiplex PCR reads with MiXCR, one entry per CDR3 protein. The sample has 310,000 or so distinct CDR3 sequences, about 18% seen once. Sequencing input: blood. These receptors originate from a woman aged 55 to 70 with Graves' ophthalmopathy. CDR3s include the opening cysteine and the closing phenylalanine or tryptophan.

>TRBV20-1
CSATTGGYQPQHF
>TRBV19
CASSPGRKTQYF
>TRBV2
CASRYRGADTQYF
>TRBV6-2/TRBV6-3
CASSSEPRRPPQHF
>TRBV15
CATSRSDVGTGERGKQYF
>TRBV7-2
CASSLGGNTGEPFF
>TRBV6-1
CASSYLGRGANYNEQFF
>TRBV18
CASSPESGYGYTF
>TRBV5-8
CASSLVLAPGGELFF
>TRBV5-1
CASSSATSGHTDTQYF
>TRBV30
CAWSVGSRGNQPQHF
>TRBV28
CASKTGTLLDQPQHF
>TRBV29-1
CSVPPWTEETQYF
>TRBV3-1
CASSQDLRGLAGLSSYNEQFF